Below, 31 T cell receptor beta chains from the same sample are listed, as sequenced in a study of T cells after yellow fever vaccination. TCRdb analysed the 5' RACE reads with MiXCR anew, one entry per CDR3 protein. The table records more than 300,000 distinct CDR3 sequences, over 8.5% of them present only once. The sample in question was CD4+ T cells sorted from PBMCs, obtained 45 days after the yellow fever booster vaccination. Every receptor here comes from a man aged 18 to 29 who received the YFV17D yellow fever vaccine.

CDR3 in amino acids: CASSPPRGALSPEAFF. CDR3 nucleotides: TGTGCCAGCAGTCCCCCCAGGGGGGCGTTAAGCCCTGAAGCTTTCTTT. The genes are TRBV6-5 and TRBJ1-1, with 7 bases matching TRBD1. The germline CDR1 and CDR2 sequences are MNHEY and SVGAGI. V gave up 5 bases and J gave up 6 bases; unmatched junction bases: 15. The CDR3 covers 16 residues.

This clonotype occurred many times. The CDR3 reads CASSLLTGVGTEAFF. The CDR3 DNA is TGCGCCAGCAGCTTGCTGACAGGGGTGGGGACTGAAGCTTTCTTT. The chain combines TRBV5-1 with TRBJ1-1, with TRBD1 matching over 8 bases. CDR3 length equals 15 residues. Germline CDR1 SGHRS, CDR2 YFSETQ. The V gene end was trimmed by 1 base and the J gene end by 5 bases; junction bases not matched to a gene: 7.

The J gene is TRBJ1-1, the V gene TRBV5-1; 8 nucleotides align to TRBD1. Germline V lookup: CDR1 SGHRS, CDR2 YFSETQ. The length of the CDR3 is 15 residues. The trim removed 4 bases at V and 2 bases at J, leaving 7 bases unmatched. The CDR3 reads CASSRTGGINTEAFF. The DNA of the CDR3 is TGCGCCAGCAGCCGAACAGGGGGTATAAACACTGAAGCTTTCTTT.

V and J are TRBV7-2 and TRBJ2-5, with 9 bases fitting TRBD2. Germline CDR1 is SGHTA and CDR2 is FQGNSA. This CDR3 spans 16 amino acids. After removal of 5 bases from V and 5 bases from J, the junction contained 12 bases not matched to a gene. The CDR3 loop reads CASSPLAGGPGETQYF. CDR3 DNA: TGTGCCAGCAGCCCTCTTGCGGGGGGGCCGGGGGAGACCCAGTACTTC.

V is TRBV5-1 and J is TRBJ2-2; D might be TRBD1 (5 bases). Trimming stripped 0 bases from V and 7 bases from J, with 10 bases between. Germline V CDR1 and CDR2: SGHRS, YFSETQ. The CDR3 extends over 14 amino acids. Here the CDR3 reads CASSLGGRVGELFF. The CDR3 DNA follows: TGCGCCAGCAGCTTGGGCGGCAGGGTCGGGGAGCTGTTTTTT.

This clonotype was seen ten or more times. The chain is built from TRBV7-2 and TRBJ1-6, with no clear D. There are 14 residues in the CDR3. CDR1 is SGHTA, CDR2 FQGNSA, per germline. V was trimmed by 4 bases and J by 8 bases, leaving 12 bases between them. Here the CDR3 reads CASSSQAGDSPLHF. DNA for the CDR3: TGTGCCAGCAGCTCCCAGGCCGGGGATTCACCCCTCCACTTT.

CDR3 protein: CASSQDQGLLHGYTF. The CDR3 region has the DNA TGTGCCAGCAGTCAAGACCAGGGTTTATTGCATGGCTACACCTTC. The rearrangement joins TRBV2 to TRBJ1-2, with D possibly TRBD1 on 5 matching bases. This CDR3 is built from 15 residues. Trimming removed 5 bases at V and 6 bases at J, with 19 bases between. CDR1 and CDR2 from the germline V gene are SNHLY and FYNNEI.

There are many counts of this clonotype. The V call is TRBV29-1, the J call TRBJ1-1, with D unresolved. Germline V CDR1 and CDR2: SQVTM, ANQGSEA. This CDR3 comprises 13 residues. Trimming shortened V by 2 bases and J by 3 bases, and 10 bases separated the two germline ends. The CDR3 region has the DNA TGCAGCGTTGAACAGTCTCTTGACACTGAAGCTTTCTTT. Translated, it gives CSVEQSLDTEAFF.

This clonotype was detected a few times. The V and J genes are TRBV25-1 and TRBJ2-3; D is uncertain. The germline V gene has CDR1 MGHDK and CDR2 SYGVNS. Trimming removed 4 bases at V and 1 base at J, with 15 bases between. The CDR3 has 16 amino acids. The CDR3 DNA reads TGTGCCAGCAGTGCCCACGAAGGGATGGGCACAGATACGCAGTATTTT. Translation: CASSAHEGMGTDTQYF. The full variable domain, rest sourced from reference TRBV25-1 and TRBJ2-3, is EADIYQTPRYLVIGTGKKITLECSQTMGHDKMYWYQQDPGMELHLIHYSYGVNSTEKGDLSSESTVSRIRTEHFPLTLESARPSHTSQYLCASSAHEGMGTDTQYFGPGTRLTVL.

The chain is built from TRBV20-1 and TRBJ1-2, with 9 nucleotides matching TRBD1. The V gene's germline CDR1 is DFQATT and CDR2 SNEGSKA (reference sequence). V gave up 3 bases and J gave up 4 bases; unmatched junction bases: 9. CDR3 length: 15 amino acids. CDR3 residues: CSASTYRGRPYGYTF. The DNA for the CDR3 is TGCAGTGCTAGTACCTACAGGGGGCGGCCCTATGGCTACACCTTC.

J is TRBJ1-2 and V is TRBV6-6; TRBD1 might be the D (5 bases). The CDR3 length is 15 residues. V was shortened by 7 bases and J by 4 bases, with 19 bases between the two germline ends. Germline lookup yields CDR1 MNHNY and CDR2 SVGAGI (reference sequence). CDR3 loop: CASTSTGTAFYGYTF. The CDR3 DNA reads TGTGCCAGCACCTCGACCGGGACGGCCTTCTATGGCTACACCTTC.

This clonotype was seen repeatedly, ten times or more. This chain links TRBV12-3 or TRBV12-4 with TRBJ1-1, with D unresolved. Trimming removed 6 bases at V and 5 bases at J, with 16 bases between. The CDR3 has 14 amino acids. This CDR3 is CASRTSMEGTEAFF. The CDR3, as DNA: TGTGCCAGCAGGACTTCAATGGAAGGAACTGAAGCTTTCTTT.

This clonotype was counted only a few times. The J gene is TRBJ2-5, the V gene TRBV6-5; TRBD2 matches 8 bases. Germline loops: CDR1 MNHEY, CDR2 SVGAGI. The CDR3 contains 12 residues. Unmatched junction bases numbered 4, after V lost 8 bases and J lost 5 bases. The CDR3 DNA sequence: TGTGCCAGCCTGACTAGCGAGGAGACCCAGTACTTC. It codes for CASLTSEETQYF.

The sample holds many counts of this clonotype. The chain is built from TRBV3-1 and TRBJ2-5; D not resolved. V lost 6 bases, J lost 2 bases, and 7 bases lay in between. Looked up from germline, CDR1 is LGHDT and CDR2 is YNNKEL (reference sequence). The CDR3 loop spans 12 amino acids. CDR3 residues: CASSRVQETQYF. The CDR3 nucleotides read TGTGCCAGCAGTCGAGTACAAGAGACCCAGTACTTC.

In this sample, this clonotype turned up a few times. This chain links TRBV11-1 with TRBJ2-3; no clear D. In germline, CDR1 is SGHAT, CDR2 FQDESV (reference sequence). V was trimmed by 2 bases and J by 3 bases, leaving 9 bases between them. CDR3 length equals 14 residues. The CDR3 nucleotides read TGTGCCAGCAGCTTACTAGGCCCAACAGATACGCAGTATTTT. This sequence encodes CASSLLGPTDTQYF.

This clonotype showed up many times. This CDR3 reads CASSQVATGGSEKLFF. CDR3 nucleotides: TGCGCCAGCAGCCAAGTGGCGACAGGGGGGAGTGAAAAACTGTTTTTT. The gene calls are TRBV4-3 and TRBJ1-4; 9 bases are shared with TRBD1. The CDR3 runs to 16 residues. CDR1 is LGHNA and CDR2 is YSLEER in the germline V gene. With 1 base clipped from V and 7 bases from J, the junction kept 7 bases outside the gene matches.

The rearrangement joins TRBV19 to TRBJ1-1; D is possibly TRBD1 (5 bases). The germline V gene encodes CDR1 LNHDA and CDR2 SQIVND (reference sequence). V was pared by 3 bases and J by 4 bases, with 12 bases between. This CDR3 spans 14 amino acids. The CDR3 protein is CASSMRVRGTEAFF. In DNA, the CDR3 is TGTGCCAGTAGTATGAGGGTAAGGGGCACTGAAGCTTTCTTT. Using reference TRBV19 and TRBJ1-1 for the parts outside the CDR3, the full variable domain is DGGITQSPKYLFRKEGQNVTLSCEQNLNHDAMYWYRQDPGQGLRLIYYSQIVNDFQKGDIAEGYSVSREKKESFPLTVTSAQKNPTAFYLCASSMRVRGTEAFFGQGTRLTVV.

This clonotype has just a few counts. The chain recombines TRBV12-3 or TRBV12-4 with TRBJ1-2; D is uncertain. CDR3 length equals 14 residues. Trimming pared 3 bases from V and 1 base from J, leaving 9 bases between. CDR3 in amino acids: CASSLRIFNYGYTF. CDR3 coding DNA: TGTGCCAGCAGTTTGAGGATTTTTAACTATGGCTACACCTTC.

The sample holds many counts of this clonotype. The chain carries TRBV5-5 and TRBJ2-4; D may be TRBD1 or TRBD2 (7 bases each). The V and J ends lost 4 bases and 5 bases respectively, with 16 bases between them. The CDR3 runs 15 residues. Germline V gene sequence: CDR1 SGHKS, CDR2 YYEKEE (reference sequence). CDR3 protein: CASSASQGGENIQYF. The CDR3 coding sequence is TGTGCCAGCAGCGCATCGCAGGGGGGGGAAAACATTCAGTACTTC.

The sample holds a few counts of this clonotype. This chain connects TRBV7-9 to TRBJ1-4, with 7 positions matching TRBD1. Per germline, CDR1 SEHNR and CDR2 FQNEAQ (reference sequence). V was pared by 4 bases and J by 6 bases, with 14 bases of the junction left unmatched. The CDR3 covers 17 residues. CDR3 region: CASSSPLGGKGDEKLFF. The CDR3 DNA reads as TGTGCCAGCAGCTCCCCCCTAGGGGGCAAGGGGGATGAAAAACTGTTTTTT.

The rearrangement joins TRBV13 to TRBJ2-5; possibly TRBD1 or TRBD2 for D (5 bases each). The CDR3 has 16 amino acids. V lost 0 bases and J 1 base, leaving 12 bases between the germline ends. CDR1 is PRHDT, CDR2 FYEKMQ, per germline (reference sequence). The CDR3 nucleotides are TGTGCCAGCAGCTTAGGCCGTGGGGGAATCCAAGAGACCCAGTACTTC. It codes for CASSLGRGGIQETQYF.

This clonotype was found a few times. The chain couples TRBV7-7 to TRBJ2-3; D uncertain. The CDR3 has 13 residues. Between the trimmed V and J ends, which lost 5 bases and 5 bases, there was a span of 11 bases. Germline CDR1 and CDR2: SSHAT and FNYEAQ (reference sequence). The CDR3 DNA follows: TGTGCCAGCAGCGTAGGATGGGGAGATACGCAGTATTTT. As protein: CASSVGWGDTQYF.

This clonotype showed up just a few times. The chain has TRBV10-3 and TRBJ1-6; maybe TRBD1 (5 bases). The CDR3 covers 15 residues. Germline CDR1 reads ENHRY; CDR2 reads SYGVKD. V was clipped by 0 bases and J by 4 bases, with 7 bases between them. The CDR3 here is CAISESAGYNSPLHF. In nucleotides, the CDR3 is TGTGCCATCAGTGAGTCGGCAGGGTATAATTCACCCCTCCACTTT.

The chain combines TRBV12-3 or TRBV12-4 with TRBJ1-4, with no clear D. This CDR3 is 14 amino acids long. V lost 3 bases to trimming and J lost 12 bases, with 17 bases between them. This CDR3 reads CASSFAGQAEQLFF. The CDR3 nucleotides read TGTGCCAGCAGTTTCGCTGGGCAGGCGGAGCAACTGTTTTTT.

This clonotype has a handful of counts. This rearrangement joins TRBV5-8 to TRBJ1-2; D unclear. Trimming removed 5 bases at V and 1 base at J, with 9 bases between. The CDR3 totals 13 residues. Germline V lookup: CDR1 SGHTS, CDR2 YDEGEE. The DNA for the CDR3 is TGTGCCAGCAGGGACGGATATAACTATGGCTACACCTTC. Translating it yields CASRDGYNYGYTF. Full variable domain (rest looked up from reference TRBV5-8 and TRBJ1-2): EAGVTQSPTHLIKTRGQQATLRCSPISGHTSVYWYQQALGLGLQFLLWYDEGEERNRGNFPPRFSGRQFPNYSSELNVNALELEDSALYLCASRDGYNYGYTFGSGTRLTVV.

This clonotype occurred a few times. The chain is built from TRBV27 and TRBJ2-6; D uncertain. Germline CDR1 MNHEY, CDR2 SMNVEV (reference sequence). Trimming took 7 bases from V and 2 from J, leaving 12 bases between them. CDR3 length: 15 residues. DNA for the CDR3: TGTGCCAGCAAAACACCTGCGGCTGGGGCCAACGTCCTGACTTTC. The encoded protein is CASKTPAAGANVLTF. Using reference TRBV27 and TRBJ2-6 for the parts outside the CDR3, the full variable domain is EAQVTQNPRYLITVTGKKLTVTCSQNMNHEYMSWYRQDPGLGLRQIYYSMNVEVTDKGDVPEGYKVSRKEKRNFPLILESPSPNQTSLYFCASKTPAAGANVLTFGAGSRLTVL.

The chain recombines TRBV9 with TRBJ2-1, with D possibly TRBD2 on 6 matching bases. The CDR3 runs to 15 residues. The V and J ends lost 4 bases and 2 bases respectively, with 13 bases between them. Germline loops: CDR1 SGDLS, CDR2 YYNGEE. For the CDR3, the DNA is TGTGCCAGCAGCACCGGGGACTTACCCTACAATGAGCAGTTCTTC. Encoded protein: CASSTGDLPYNEQFF.

The chain employs TRBV29-1 and TRBJ2-2; no reliable D call. V was shortened by 2 bases and J by 0 bases, with 4 bases between the two germline ends. CDR1 and CDR2 from the germline V gene are SQVTM and ANQGSEA. The CDR3 sequence is 13 residues long. The CDR3: CSVESPNTGELFF. CDR3 bases: TGCAGCGTTGAATCTCCGAACACCGGGGAGCTGTTTTTT.

The genes are TRBV5-6 and TRBJ2-5; D not certain. Trimming cost V 2 bases and J 4 bases, with 18 bases left between them. The CDR3 is 16 residues long. Germline V gene data show CDR1 as SGHDT and CDR2 as YYEEEE. The CDR3 sequence: CASSFYILAASETQYF. The CDR3 bases are TGTGCCAGCAGCTTTTATATTTTGGCGGCTTCAGAGACCCAGTACTTC.

This sequence joins TRBV6-2 or TRBV6-3 and TRBJ1-2; D is unresolved. Germline V gene sequence: CDR1 MNHEY, CDR2 SVGEGT. V was trimmed by 6 bases and J by 7 bases, leaving 18 bases between them. CDR3 length: 14 residues. The CDR3 reads CASSLWVMDGGYTF. CDR3 DNA sequence: TGTGCCAGCAGCCTCTGGGTGATGGACGGTGGCTACACCTTC.

This clonotype was recorded a few times. V gene TRBV9 combines with J gene TRBJ1-2; the D gene is possibly TRBD1 (5 bases). This CDR3 comprises 15 residues. Germline V lookup: CDR1 SGDLS, CDR2 YYNGEE. V was clipped by 0 bases and J by 0 bases, with 9 bases between them. Here the CDR3 DNA reads TGTGCCAGCAGCGTAGGACAGCGGACTAACTATGGCTACACCTTC. Translated: CASSVGQRTNYGYTF.